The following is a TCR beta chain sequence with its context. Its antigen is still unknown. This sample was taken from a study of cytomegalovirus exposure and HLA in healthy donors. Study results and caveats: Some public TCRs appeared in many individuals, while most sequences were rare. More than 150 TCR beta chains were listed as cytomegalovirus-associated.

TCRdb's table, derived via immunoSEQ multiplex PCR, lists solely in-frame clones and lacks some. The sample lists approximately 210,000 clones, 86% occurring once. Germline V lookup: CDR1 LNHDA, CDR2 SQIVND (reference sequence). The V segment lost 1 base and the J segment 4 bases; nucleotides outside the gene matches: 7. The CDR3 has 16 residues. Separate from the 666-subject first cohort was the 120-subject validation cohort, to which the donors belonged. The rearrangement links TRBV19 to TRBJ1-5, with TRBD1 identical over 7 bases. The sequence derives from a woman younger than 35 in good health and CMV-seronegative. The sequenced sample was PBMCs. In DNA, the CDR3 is TGTGCCAGTAGTATAGTGGGGACAGCTCCTAATCAGCCCCAGCATTTT. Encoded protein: CASSIVGTAPNQPQHF. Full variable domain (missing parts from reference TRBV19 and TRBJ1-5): DGGITQSPKYLFRKEGQNVTLSCEQNLNHDAMYWYRQDPGQGLRLIYYSQIVNDFQKGDIAEGYSVSREKKESFPLTVTSAQKNPTAFYLCASSIVGTAPNQPQHFGDGTRLSIL.